This is a list of T cell receptor beta chains from one sample in a study of vaccination and CD4 T cells after COVID-19. Antigens of these TCRs are unknown. MiXCR was run by TCRdb on the PCR reads, yielding one entry per CDR3 protein. Of 15,000 to 20,000 distinct CDR3 sequences in the sample, more than 45% were seen once. The sequenced sample was CD4+ T cells from blood, cultured in vitro, obtained before SARS-CoV-2 vaccination. All receptors derive from a human donor who had recovered from COVID-19. The CDR3 runs from the conserved cysteine through the conserved F or W. D genes are given only for firm matches. Size values are once, few and many counts, or a class for expanded clones, and some rows have none.

CDR3 protein | CDR3 DNA | J gene | clone size | V gene | D gene
CASSSGLAGDNEQFF | TGTGCCAGCAGTTCGGGACTAGCGGGGGACAATGAGCAGTTCTTC | TRBJ2-1 | NA | TRBV2 | TRBD2
CASSLGQGQETQYF | TGCGCCAGCAGCTTGGGGCAGGGACAAGAGACCCAGTACTTC | TRBJ2-5 | NA | TRBV5-1 | NA
CASSLEPASYNEQFF | TGTGCCAGCAGCTTAGAACCGGCCTCCTACAATGAGCAGTTCTTC | TRBJ2-1 | once | TRBV11-2 | NA
CSARDTASSGANVLTF | TGCAGTGCTAGAGATACGGCAAGCTCTGGGGCCAACGTCCTGACTTTC | TRBJ2-6 | NA | TRBV20-1 | NA
CATSRGKTGSSYNEQFF | TGTGCCACCAGCAGGGGAAAGACCGGTAGCTCCTACAATGAGCAGTTCTTC | TRBJ2-1 | few | TRBV15 | NA
CATSEATSGYTDTQYF | TGTGCCACCAGTGAGGCGACTAGCGGGTATACAGATACGCAGTATTTT | TRBJ2-3 | NA | TRBV24-1 | TRBD2
CATSRAAQGAYGYTF | TGTGCCACCAGCAGAGCCGCACAGGGCGCCTATGGCTACACCTTC | TRBJ1-2 | NA | TRBV15 | NA
CASSKTKQGSTEAFF | TGTGCCAGCTCAAAGACTAAGCAGGGGAGCACTGAAGCTTTCTTT | TRBJ1-1 | NA | TRBV18 | NA
CASSEGGFQETQYF | TGTGCCAGCAGCGAGGGGGGTTTTCAAGAGACCCAGTACTTC | TRBJ2-5 | few | TRBV11-3 | NA
CASSHSKGYYGYTF | TGTGCCAGCAGCCATTCGAAGGGGTACTATGGCTACACCTTC | TRBJ1-2 | NA | TRBV6-1 | NA
CASRPTSGIRETQYF | TGTGCCAGCCGCCCGACTAGCGGGATTCGAGAGACCCAGTACTTC | TRBJ2-5 | NA | TRBV28 | TRBD2
CAISESTGRSLNGYTF | TGTGCCATCAGTGAGTCGACAGGCAGGTCCCTTAATGGCTACACCTTC | TRBJ1-2 | few | TRBV10-3 | NA
CASSYSQAIRDPPQHF | TGTGCCAGCAGTTACTCACAGGCTATACGGGATCCGCCCCAGCATTTT | TRBJ1-5 | NA | TRBV6-2/TRBV6-3 | NA
CASSLGNSPLHF | TGTGCCAGCAGCCTCGGCAATTCACCCCTCCACTTT | TRBJ1-6 | few | TRBV11-1 | NA
CASSLMSGGRSSYNEQFF | TGTGCCAGCAGCTTAATGAGCGGGGGGCGCAGCTCCTACAATGAGCAGTTCTTC | TRBJ2-1 | NA | TRBV7-3 | TRBD2
CASSEGATRMNTEAFF | TGTGCCAGCAGTGAGGGGGCAACGCGAATGAACACTGAAGCTTTCTTT | TRBJ1-1 | NA | TRBV6-1 | NA